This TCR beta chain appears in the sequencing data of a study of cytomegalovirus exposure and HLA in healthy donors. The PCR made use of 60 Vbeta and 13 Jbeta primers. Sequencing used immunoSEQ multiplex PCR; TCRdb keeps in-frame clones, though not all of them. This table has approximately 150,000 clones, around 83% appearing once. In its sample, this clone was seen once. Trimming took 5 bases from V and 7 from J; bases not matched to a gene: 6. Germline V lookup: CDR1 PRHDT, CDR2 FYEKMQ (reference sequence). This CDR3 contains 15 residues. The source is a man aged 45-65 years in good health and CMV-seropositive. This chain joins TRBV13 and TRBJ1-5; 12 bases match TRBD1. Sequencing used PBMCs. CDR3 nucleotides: TGTGCCAGCAGCGAAGGGACAGGGGGCGTACAGCCCCAGCATTTT. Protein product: CASSEGTGGVQPQHF.